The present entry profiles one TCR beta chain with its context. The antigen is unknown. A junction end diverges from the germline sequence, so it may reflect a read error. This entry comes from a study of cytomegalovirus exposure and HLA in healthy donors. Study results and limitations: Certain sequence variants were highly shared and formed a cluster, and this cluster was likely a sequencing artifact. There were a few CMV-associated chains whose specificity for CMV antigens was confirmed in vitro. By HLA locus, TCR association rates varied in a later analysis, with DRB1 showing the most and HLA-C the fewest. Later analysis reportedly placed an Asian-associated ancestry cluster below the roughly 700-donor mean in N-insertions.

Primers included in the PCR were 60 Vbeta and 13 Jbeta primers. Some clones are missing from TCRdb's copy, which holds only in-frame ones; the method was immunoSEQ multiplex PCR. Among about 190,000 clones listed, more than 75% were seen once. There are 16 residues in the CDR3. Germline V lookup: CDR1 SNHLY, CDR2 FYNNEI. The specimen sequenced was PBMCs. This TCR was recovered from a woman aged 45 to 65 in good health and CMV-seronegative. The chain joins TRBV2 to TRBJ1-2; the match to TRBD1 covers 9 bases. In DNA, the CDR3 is TGTACCAGCAGTGAAGCAGGGCGGACAGGGGCCGGTGGCTACACCTTC. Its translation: CTSSEAGRTGAGGYTF.